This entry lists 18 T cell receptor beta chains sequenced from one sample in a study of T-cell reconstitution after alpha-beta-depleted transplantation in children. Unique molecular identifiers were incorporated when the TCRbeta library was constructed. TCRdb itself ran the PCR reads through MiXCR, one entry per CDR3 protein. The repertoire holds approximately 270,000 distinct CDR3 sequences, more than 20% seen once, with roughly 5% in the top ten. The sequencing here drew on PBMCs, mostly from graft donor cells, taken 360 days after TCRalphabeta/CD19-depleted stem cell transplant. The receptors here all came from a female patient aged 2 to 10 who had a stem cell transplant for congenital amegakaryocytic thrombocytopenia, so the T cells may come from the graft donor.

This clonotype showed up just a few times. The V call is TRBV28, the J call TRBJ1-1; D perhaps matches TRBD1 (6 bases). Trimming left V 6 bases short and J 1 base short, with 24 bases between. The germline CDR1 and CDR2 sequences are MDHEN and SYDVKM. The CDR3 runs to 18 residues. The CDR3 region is CASSHENAGESPNTEAFF. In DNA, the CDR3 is TGTGCCAGCAGCCATGAAAACGCAGGGGAATCACCGAACACTGAAGCTTTCTTT.

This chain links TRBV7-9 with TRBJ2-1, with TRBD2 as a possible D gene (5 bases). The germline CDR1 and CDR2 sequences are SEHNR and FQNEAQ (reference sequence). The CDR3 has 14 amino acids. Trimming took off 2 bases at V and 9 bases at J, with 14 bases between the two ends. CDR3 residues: CASSLLRGGREQFF. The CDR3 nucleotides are TGTGCCAGCAGCTTATTAAGAGGAGGACGTGAGCAGTTCTTC.

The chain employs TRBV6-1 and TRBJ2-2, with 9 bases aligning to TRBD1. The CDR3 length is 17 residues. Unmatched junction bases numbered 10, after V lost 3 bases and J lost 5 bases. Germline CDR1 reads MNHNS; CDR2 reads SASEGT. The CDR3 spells CASSDGTGGVRTGELFF. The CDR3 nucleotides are TGTGCCAGCAGTGATGGAACAGGGGGCGTTAGGACCGGGGAGCTGTTTTTT.

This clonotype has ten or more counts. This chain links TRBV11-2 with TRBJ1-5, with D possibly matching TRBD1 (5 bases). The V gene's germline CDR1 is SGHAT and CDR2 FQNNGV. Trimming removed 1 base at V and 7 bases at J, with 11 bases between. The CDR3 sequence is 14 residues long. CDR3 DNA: TGTGCCAGCAGCTTAGCTGGCAGGGCGCAGCCCCAGCATTTT. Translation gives CASSLAGRAQPQHF.

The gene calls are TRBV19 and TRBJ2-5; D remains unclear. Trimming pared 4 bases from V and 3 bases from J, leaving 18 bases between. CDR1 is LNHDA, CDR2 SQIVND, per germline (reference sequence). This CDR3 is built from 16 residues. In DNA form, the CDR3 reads TGTGCCAGTAGTACCCCGACCGAGGTCGGAGAAGAGACCCAGTACTTC. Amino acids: CASSTPTEVGEETQYF.

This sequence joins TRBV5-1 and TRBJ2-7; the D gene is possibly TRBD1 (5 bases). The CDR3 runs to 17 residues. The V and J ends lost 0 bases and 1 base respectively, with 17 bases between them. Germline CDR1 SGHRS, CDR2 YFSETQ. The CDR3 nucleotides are TGCGCCAGCAGCTTGGAACCATCGCAGGGATGGTCCTACGAGCAGTACTTC. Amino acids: CASSLEPSQGWSYEQYF.

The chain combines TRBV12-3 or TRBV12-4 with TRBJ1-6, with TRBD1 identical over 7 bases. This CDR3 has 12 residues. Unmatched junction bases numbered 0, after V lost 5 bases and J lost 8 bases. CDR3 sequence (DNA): TGTGCCAGCAGTGGACAGGATTCACCCCTCCACTTT. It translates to CASSGQDSPLHF.

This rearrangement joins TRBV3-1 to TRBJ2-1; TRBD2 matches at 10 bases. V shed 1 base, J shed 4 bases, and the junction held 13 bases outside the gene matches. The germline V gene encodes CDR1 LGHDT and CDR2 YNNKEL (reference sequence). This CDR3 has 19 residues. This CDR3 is CASSQVTRLAGDNYNEQFF. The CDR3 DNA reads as TGTGCCAGCAGCCAAGTAACCCGCCTAGCGGGGGATAATTACAATGAGCAGTTCTTC.

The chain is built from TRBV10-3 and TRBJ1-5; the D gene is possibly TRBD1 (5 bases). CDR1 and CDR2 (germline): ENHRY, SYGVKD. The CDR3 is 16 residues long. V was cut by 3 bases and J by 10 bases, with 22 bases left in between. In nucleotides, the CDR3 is TGTGCCATCAGTGATGAGGGGAAGGGGCCCCGTAGCCCCCAGCATTTT. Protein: CAISDEGKGPRSPQHF.

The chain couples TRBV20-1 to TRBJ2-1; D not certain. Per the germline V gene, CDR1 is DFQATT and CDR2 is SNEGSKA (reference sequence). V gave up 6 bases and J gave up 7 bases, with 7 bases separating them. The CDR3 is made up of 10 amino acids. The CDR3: CSALVNEQFF. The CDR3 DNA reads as TGCAGTGCCCTAGTTAATGAGCAGTTCTTC.

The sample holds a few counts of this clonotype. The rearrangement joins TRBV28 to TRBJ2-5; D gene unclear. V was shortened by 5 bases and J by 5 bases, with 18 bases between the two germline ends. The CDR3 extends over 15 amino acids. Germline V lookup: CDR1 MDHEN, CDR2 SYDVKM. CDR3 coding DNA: TGTGCCAGCAGTCCTTCCCTTGCCCCCCGGGAGACCCAGTACTTC. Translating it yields CASSPSLAPRETQYF. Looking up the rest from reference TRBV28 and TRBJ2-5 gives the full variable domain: DVKVTQSSRYLVKRTGEKVFLECVQDMDHENMFWYRQDPGLGLRLIYFSYDVKMKEKGDIPEGYSVSREKKERFSLILESASTNQTSMYLCASSPSLAPRETQYFGPGTRLLVL.

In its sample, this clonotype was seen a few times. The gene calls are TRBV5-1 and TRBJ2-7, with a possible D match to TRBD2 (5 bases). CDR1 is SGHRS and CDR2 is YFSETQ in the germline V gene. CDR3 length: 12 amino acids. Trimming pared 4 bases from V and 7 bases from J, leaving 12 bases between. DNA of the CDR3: TGCGCCAGCAGCCTCTTGTCGGGGGAGCAGTACTTC. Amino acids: CASSLLSGEQYF. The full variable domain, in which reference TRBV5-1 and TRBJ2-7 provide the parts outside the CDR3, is KAGVTQTPRYLIKTRGQQVTLSCSPISGHRSVSWYQQTPGQGLQFLFEYFSETQRNKGNFPGRFSGRQFSNSRSEMNVSTLELGDSALYLCASSLLSGEQYFGPGTRLTVT.

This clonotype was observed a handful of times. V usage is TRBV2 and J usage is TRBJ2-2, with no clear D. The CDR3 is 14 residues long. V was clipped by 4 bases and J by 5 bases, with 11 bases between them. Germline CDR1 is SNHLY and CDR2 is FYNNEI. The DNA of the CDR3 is TGTGCCAGCAGTGTGGATAAGGGTACCGGGGAGCTGTTTTTT. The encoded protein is CASSVDKGTGELFF.

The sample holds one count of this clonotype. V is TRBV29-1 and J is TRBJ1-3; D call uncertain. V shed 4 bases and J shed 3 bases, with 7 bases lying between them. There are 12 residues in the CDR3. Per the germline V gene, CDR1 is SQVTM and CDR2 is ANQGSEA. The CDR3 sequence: CSVVISGNTIYF. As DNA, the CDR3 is TGCAGCGTTGTAATCAGTGGAAACACCATATATTTT.

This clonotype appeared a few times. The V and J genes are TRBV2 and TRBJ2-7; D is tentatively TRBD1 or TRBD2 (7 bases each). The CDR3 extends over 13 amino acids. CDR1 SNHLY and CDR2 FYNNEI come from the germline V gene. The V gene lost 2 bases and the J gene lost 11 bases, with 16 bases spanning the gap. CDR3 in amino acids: CASSETYRGGEYF. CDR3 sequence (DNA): TGTGCCAGCAGTGAAACGTACAGGGGAGGGGAGTACTTC. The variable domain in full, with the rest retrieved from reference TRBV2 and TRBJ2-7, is EPEVTQTPSHQVTQMGQEVILRCVPISNHLYFYWYRQILGQKVEFLVSFYNNEISEKSEIFDDQFSVERPDGSNFTLKIRSTKLEDSAMYFCASSETYRGGEYFGPGTRLTVT.

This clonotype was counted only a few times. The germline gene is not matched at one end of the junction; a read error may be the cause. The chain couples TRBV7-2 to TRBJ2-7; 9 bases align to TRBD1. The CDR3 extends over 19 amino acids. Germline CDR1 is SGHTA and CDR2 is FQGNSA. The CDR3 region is CASSLADRGLKVDSFEQYF. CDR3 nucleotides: TGTGCCAGCAGCTTAGCGGACAGGGGCCTTAAGGTCGATTCCTTCGAGCAGTACTTC.

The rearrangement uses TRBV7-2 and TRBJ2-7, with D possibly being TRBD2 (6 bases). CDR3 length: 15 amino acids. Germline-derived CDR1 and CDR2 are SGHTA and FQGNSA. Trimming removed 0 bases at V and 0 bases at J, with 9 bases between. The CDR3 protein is CASSLAAGYSYEQYF. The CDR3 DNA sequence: TGTGCCAGCAGCTTAGCGGCGGGATACTCCTACGAGCAGTACTTC.

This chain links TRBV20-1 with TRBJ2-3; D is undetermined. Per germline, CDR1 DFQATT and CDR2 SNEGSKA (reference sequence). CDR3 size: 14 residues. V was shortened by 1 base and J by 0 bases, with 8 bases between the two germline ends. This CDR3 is CSARVSSSTDTQYF. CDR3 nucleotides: TGCAGTGCTAGAGTAAGCTCTAGCACAGATACGCAGTATTTT.